These T cell receptor beta chains were read from a single sample in a study of blood T cell repertoires in COVID-19. Libraries were prepared by immunoSEQ multiplex PCR; TCRdb keeps only in-frame clonotypes and omits some of them. This table holds about 82,000 clones, just under 80% found once. Sequenced material: peripheral blood. These receptors came from a man aged 55 to 70 with COVID-19, enrolled during active disease. Both conserved end residues are part of each CDR3. D genes are given only for firm matches. Clone size appears in some rows only: once, few, many, or a class for an expanded clone.

J,V,size,D,CDR3,DNA
TRBJ1-1,TRBV3-1/TRBV3-2,.,.,CASSRTRDEAFF,TGTGCCAGCAGCCGAACGCGGGATGAAGCTTTCTTT
TRBJ1-2,TRBV19,.,TRBD1,CASSRDRGNGYTF,TGTGCCAGTTCCCGGGACAGGGGGAATGGCTACACCTTC
TRBJ1-6,TRBV5-4,.,TRBD1,CASSSGGNSYNSPLHF,TGTGCCAGCAGCTCAGGGGGGAACTCCTATAATTCACCCCTCCACTTT
TRBJ2-2,TRBV4-1,.,.,CASRGLQGRELFF,TGCGCCAGCAGGGGTTTACAGGGAAGGGAGCTGTTTTTT
TRBJ2-7,TRBV18,.,.,CASSQGISYEQYF,TGTGCCAGCTCACAGGGGATTTCCTACGAGCAGTACTTC
TRBJ2-7,TRBV14,once,TRBD1,CASSPIGQGIYEQYF,TGTGCCAGCAGCCCTATCGGACAGGGAATTTACGAGCAGTACTTC
TRBJ1-5,TRBV5-1,once,.,CASSLGADQPQHF,TGCGCCAGCAGTCTGGGGGCGGATCAGCCCCAGCATTTT
TRBJ2-5,TRBV14,.,.,CASSLSGMAETQYF,TGTGCCAGCAGCCTATCCGGGATGGCCGAGACCCAGTACTTC
TRBJ2-5,TRBV3-1/TRBV3-2,.,TRBD2,CASSQRTGGAVETQYF,TGTGCCAGCAGCCAACGGACCGGGGGGGCCGTTGAGACCCAGTACTTC
TRBJ1-4,TRBV4-1,.,TRBD1,CASSQDTGAASNEKLFF,TGCGCCAGCAGCCAAGATACAGGGGCGGCCTCTAATGAAAAACTGTTTTTT
TRBJ1-4,TRBV15,.,TRBD1,CATSRRTGGDEKLFF,TGTGCCACCAGCAGACGGACAGGGGGGGATGAAAAACTGTTTTTT
TRBJ1-5,TRBV18,.,.,CASAGASNQPQHF,TGTGCCAGCGCAGGGGCCAGCAATCAGCCCCAGCATTTT
TRBJ1-6,TRBV5-1,once,TRBD1,CASSYAPGTDNSPLHF,TGCGCCAGCAGCTACGCTCCCGGGACAGATAATTCACCCCTCCACTTT
TRBJ1-5,TRBV7-9,.,.,CASSLGSGGDNQPQHF,TGTGCCAGCAGCTTAGGTTCTGGCGGGGATAATCAGCCCCAGCATTTT
TRBJ2-1,TRBV9,.,.,CASSQRGIRDNEQFF,TGTGCCAGCAGTCAAAGGGGGATTCGGGACAATGAGCAGTTCTTC
TRBJ1-5,TRBV3-1/TRBV3-2,.,TRBD1,CASSHGTDSNQPQHF,TGTGCCAGCAGCCACGGGACAGATAGCAATCAGCCCCAGCATTTT